These 21 T cell receptor delta chains were all obtained from the same sample, sequenced in a study of Vδ1+ human thymocytes. Study outcomes and limitations: Thymic TRG and TRD repertoires appeared highly polyclonal, with Gaussian CDR3 length distributions.

Antigens of these TCRs are unknown. Extracted RNA was reverse transcribed into cDNA. CDR3 amplicons came from multiplex PCR with pooled V-gene forward and constant-region reverse primers. TCRdb re-called clones from the multiplex PCR reads using CATT. The data show 70,000 or so delta-chain clones, about 30% seen once. Material for sequencing was Vdelta1+ gamma-delta thymocytes from the thymus. The sample's subset: FACS-sorted CD3+ TCRalphabeta- TCRVdelta1+ TCRVdelta2- thymocytes. The source is a boy younger than two who had congenital heart surgery.

The gene calls are TRDV1 and TRDJ1; 9 positions agree with TRDD3. Germline-derived CDR1 and CDR2 are TSWWSYY and QGS. With V trimmed by 0 bases and J by 7 bases, 15 bases remained unmatched. There are 18 residues in the CDR3. CDR3 amino acids: CALGELVRLGDDPGKLIF. CDR3 coding DNA: TGTGCTCTTGGGGAACTAGTTAGACTGGGGGACGACCCCGGTAAACTCATCTTT.

This clone turned up a few times. Other nucleotide sequences in the sample specify the same CDR3. The chain has TRDV1 and TRDJ1, with 7 bases fitting TRDD3. The CDR3 covers 15 residues. V trimming: 2 bases; J trimming: 0 bases; junction bases outside the gene matches: 3. Germline CDR1 reads TSWWSYY; CDR2 reads QGS. CDR3 sequence (DNA): TGTGCTCTTGGGGAAGGGGGATCCTACACCGATAAACTCATCTTT. Protein sequence: CALGEGGSYTDKLIF.

The chain recombines TRDV1 with TRDJ1; 8 bases fit TRDD3. The CDR3 runs 23 residues. V trimming: 1 base; J trimming: 1 base; junction bases outside the gene matches: 26. Per the germline V gene, CDR1 is TSWWSYY and CDR2 is QGS. The CDR3 nucleotides are TGTGCTCTTGGGGAACATAAAGGGGCGGGACGTACTGGGGGCCCTGTGGCCACCGATAAACTCATCTTT. Encoded protein: CALGEHKGAGRTGGPVATDKLIF.

Only a few counts were recorded for this clone. The J gene is TRDJ1, the V gene TRDV2; TRDD3 matches at 13 bases. The CDR3 is 17 amino acids. Germline CDR1 reads GEAIGNYY; CDR2 reads EKD. V trimming: 4 bases; J trimming: 0 bases; junction bases outside the gene matches: 7. The DNA for the CDR3 is TGTGCCTGTGAGGGGTACTGGGGGATACGGAACACCGATAAACTCATCTTT. Protein sequence: CACEGYWGIRNTDKLIF.

This chain joins TRDV1 and TRDJ1; tentatively, D is TRDD3 (5 bases). V gave up 5 bases and J gave up 0 bases, with 25 bases separating them. The CDR3 covers 19 residues. CDR1 and CDR2 from the germline V gene are TSWWSYY and QGS. CDR3 DNA: TGTGCTCTTGGGACCAATACGCTCCTTGGTGACTGTTACACCGATAAACTCATCTTT. As protein: CALGTNTLLGDCYTDKLIF.

This clone was detected only once. The chain employs TRDV2 and TRDJ1; D might be TRDD3 (6 bases). The CDR3 extends over 18 amino acids. V lost 9 bases and J lost 2, with 30 bases in between. From germline, CDR1 is GEAIGNYY and CDR2 EKD. The CDR3 loop is CATCYTHLGILRTDKLIF. The CDR3 nucleotides are TGTGCCACCTGCTATACGCACTTGGGGATCCTGAGGACCGATAAACTCATCTTT.

V and J are TRDV1 and TRDJ1; 13 nucleotides agree with TRDD3. V dropped 0 bases and J dropped 1; count of bases not matched to a gene: 26. CDR3 length: 25 amino acids. Germline CDR1 is TSWWSYY and CDR2 is QGS. CDR3 DNA: TGTGCTCTTGGGGAACTAGTTGTGCAGATCCTACGTACTGGGGGATACGCGTATGGCACCGATAAACTCATCTTT. Translated, it gives CALGELVVQILRTGGYAYGTDKLIF.

This chain connects TRDV1 to TRDJ1; a weak D match, TRDD3 (5 bases). This CDR3 is 20 amino acids long. The V gene's germline CDR1 is TSWWSYY and CDR2 QGS. The ends were cut back, 4 bases at V and 1 base at J, with 28 bases in the middle. In DNA, the CDR3 is TGTGCTCTTGGGGGCAACACAAATCCGGGGGCCCTAGGAGGCACCGATAAACTCATCTTT. It codes for CALGGNTNPGALGGTDKLIF.

This clone has more than one count but fewer than ten. The J gene is TRDJ1, the V gene TRDV1; 9 nucleotides agree with TRDD3. Germline CDR1 is TSWWSYY and CDR2 is QGS. Trimming at V came to 2 bases and at J to 4 bases, leaving 14 bases not matched to a gene. The CDR3 spans 18 residues. This chain's CDR3 is CALGESHAVGLGDDKLIF. The DNA for the CDR3 is TGTGCTCTTGGGGAATCCCATGCGGTCGGACTGGGGGACGATAAACTCATCTTT.

This clone was picked up a small number of times. The V gene is TRDV1, the J gene TRDJ1; no clear D gene. The CDR3 has 20 residues. The V end was cut by 1 base, the J end by 0 bases, with 24 bases between. In germline, CDR1 is TSWWSYY, CDR2 QGS. CDR3 nucleotides: TGTGCTCTTGGGGAACCTCTTTTTCCGGAGTCCGGACCTTACACCGATAAACTCATCTTT. Translating it yields CALGEPLFPESGPYTDKLIF.

The rearrangement uses TRDV1 and TRDJ1; weak D call: TRDD3 (5 bases). The CDR3 runs to 19 residues. Germline V gene lookup returns CDR1 TSWWSYY and CDR2 QGS. V was shortened by 5 bases and J by 0 bases, with 25 bases between the two germline ends. DNA of the CDR3: TGTGCTCTTGGGCCCCACAGCCCTTACGTGGTGGGGCACACCGATAAACTCATCTTT. Encoded protein: CALGPHSPYVVGHTDKLIF.

The rearrangement joins TRDV1 to TRDJ1; TRDD3 aligns across 11 bases. The V segment lost 1 base and the J segment 2 bases; nucleotides outside the gene matches: 27. Per the germline V gene, CDR1 is TSWWSYY and CDR2 is QGS. The CDR3 spans 24 residues. The CDR3 loop is CALGEPLHSSSGGYKGLGTDKLIF. For the CDR3, the DNA is TGTGCTCTTGGGGAACCCCTCCACTCCAGTTCTGGGGGATACAAGGGGTTGGGGACCGATAAACTCATCTTT.

V gene TRDV1 combines with J gene TRDJ1; 13 bases map to TRDD3. CDR3 size: 21 residues. Trimming cost V 2 bases and J 12 bases; bases outside gene matches: 27. Germline CDR1 TSWWSYY, CDR2 QGS. Written as DNA, the CDR3 is TGTGCTCTTGGGGAAGGTTTTAACCCGAGTGGCGACTGGGGGATACGCCGTCAGGTCATCTTT. The encoded protein is CALGEGFNPSGDWGIRRQVIF.

The chain combines TRDV1 with TRDJ1; 11 bases agree with TRDD3. Germline values: CDR1 TSWWSYY, CDR2 QGS. The CDR3 is made up of 30 amino acids. J gave up 0 bases and V 2 bases, and 44 bases lay outside the gene matches. CDR3 sequence reads: CALGETLSPMVLQDESGLGDRRWYTDKLIF. CDR3 nucleotides: TGTGCTCTTGGGGAAACCCTTTCCCCCATGGTCCTACAGGACGAGTCGGGACTGGGGGATAGGCGCTGGTACACCGATAAACTCATCTTT.

This clone was seen a handful of times. The chain has TRDV1 and TRDJ1; 12 bases align to TRDD3. Germline lookup yields CDR1 TSWWSYY and CDR2 QGS. V was clipped by 0 bases and J by 1 base; unmatched bases: 9. The CDR3 extends over 19 amino acids. CDR3 sequence reads: CALGELFPGGYASTDKLIF. DNA for the CDR3: TGTGCTCTTGGGGAACTTTTCCCTGGGGGATACGCTTCCACCGATAAACTCATCTTT.

Only a few counts were recorded for this clone. The V and J genes are TRDV1 and TRDJ1; TRDD3 agrees at 13 bases. J was trimmed by 2 bases and V by 0 bases; bases with no gene match: 12. This CDR3 contains 20 residues. The germline gives CDR1 TSWWSYY, CDR2 QGS. The CDR3 loop reads CALGELVPYWGIRATDKLIF. The CDR3, as DNA: TGTGCTCTTGGGGAACTAGTCCCTTACTGGGGGATACGCGCGACCGATAAACTCATCTTT.

The rearrangement links TRDV1 to TRDJ1; TRDD3 agrees at 11 bases. The trim removed 3 bases at V and 10 bases at J, leaving 22 bases unmatched. The CDR3 extends over 19 amino acids. The germline CDR1 and CDR2 sequences are TSWWSYY and QGS. CDR3: CALGDVSLRLWGIPFRLIF. CDR3 in DNA: TGTGCTCTTGGGGACGTCAGCCTACGACTCTGGGGGATACCCTTTAGACTCATCTTT.

The genes are TRDV1 and TRDJ1; D may be TRDD2 (5 bases). This CDR3 contains 20 residues. The ends were cut back, 3 bases at V and 1 base at J, with 27 bases in the middle. The germline gives CDR1 TSWWSYY, CDR2 QGS. The CDR3 sequence: CALGDFPSMAFFPSTDKLIF. CDR3 nucleotides: TGTGCTCTTGGGGACTTCCCTAGCATGGCCTTCTTTCCTTCCACCGATAAACTCATCTTT.

Concerning this clone itself: At one end the junction does not follow the germline gene, possibly because of a read error. The rearrangement uses TRDV1 and TRDJ1, with TRDD3 identical over 11 bases. This CDR3 is 22 amino acids long. Looked up from germline, CDR1 is TSWWSYY and CDR2 is QGS. CDR3 DNA: TGCGCTCTTGGGGAGATCAGAAGCTTCCTTCCGCCGTACTGGGGGATAGGAGATAAACTCATCTTT. This encodes CALGEIRSFLPPYWGIGDKLIF.

This clone showed up just a few times. This chain links TRDV1 with TRDJ1; the match to TRDD3 covers 7 bases. V gave up 3 bases and J gave up 8 bases; unmatched junction bases: 12. Germline V gives CDR1 TSWWSYY, CDR2 QGS. The CDR3 consists of 15 residues. CDR3 loop: CALGDYRFLGVKLIF. The CDR3 nucleotides are TGTGCTCTTGGGGACTATAGGTTCCTGGGGGTCAAACTCATCTTT.

The chain couples TRDV1 to TRDJ1; possible D gene TRDD3, 5 bases. This CDR3 is built from 17 residues. V dropped 0 bases and J dropped 3 bases, with 17 bases sitting between them. Germline assignment: CDR1 TSWWSYY and CDR2 QGS. CDR3 residues: CALGELTTGRGADKLIF. Written as DNA, the CDR3 is TGTGCTCTTGGGGAACTGACAACGGGGAGGGGGGCCGATAAACTCATCTTT.